This T cell receptor (beta chain) was captured by sequencing in a study of T-cell memory formation after mild COVID-19. This clonotype was observed a handful of times. Germline values: CDR1 SGHRS, CDR2 YFSETQ. The CDR3 is made up of 16 amino acids. V was shortened by 4 bases and J by 4 bases, with 21 bases between the two germline ends. TCRdb ran MiXCR on the 5' RACE reads and lists one entry per CDR3 protein. The table lists about 420,000 distinct CDR3 sequences, about 22% of them singletons. This chain links TRBV5-1 with TRBJ2-7, with D hard to call. The sequencing sample was made of PBMCs or a T cell subset sorted from them (not recorded which). The clonotype comes from an adult woman who had mild COVID-19 (a few samples of this study predate the infection). Cell type and time point are not known. Here the CDR3 reads CASSPLGFLGSYEQYF. In DNA form, the CDR3 reads TGCGCCAGCAGCCCTTTGGGTTTTTTGGGATCTTACGAGCAGTACTTC. The complete variable domain, with remaining parts taken from reference TRBV5-1 and TRBJ2-7, reads KAGVTQTPRYLIKTRGQQVTLSCSPISGHRSVSWYQQTPGQGLQFLFEYFSETQRNKGNFPGRFSGRQFSNSRSEMNVSTLELGDSALYLCASSPLGFLGSYEQYFGPGTRLTVT.